Below are 6 T cell receptor beta chains sequenced from a single sample in a study of blood T cell repertoires in COVID-19. This table comes from immunoSEQ multiplex PCR, and its TCRdb copy is limited to in-frame clones, with some not included. Among about 180,000 clones listed, about 83% were seen once. The sequenced sample was PBMCs or T cells enriched from blood (not recorded which). The receptors derive from a woman in her 30s who had recovered from COVID-19.

This rearrangement joins TRBV5-1 to TRBJ2-3; D is perhaps TRBD2 (5 bases). V lost 2 bases and J 2 bases, leaving 18 bases between the germline ends. Germline assignment: CDR1 SGHRS and CDR2 YFSETQ. This CDR3 has 17 amino acids. Here the CDR3 DNA reads TGCGCCAGCAGCTTCAACCCGGACTGGATGCTCACAGATACGCAGTATTTT. This codes for CASSFNPDWMLTDTQYF.

The chain couples TRBV14 to TRBJ1-4; D is perhaps TRBD1 (6 bases). The V gene's germline CDR1 is SGHDN and CDR2 FVKESK. CDR3 length: 13 amino acids. V lost 1 base to trimming and J lost 11 bases, with 11 bases between them. CDR3 in DNA: TGTGCCAGCAGCCAAGGTACAGGGTGGAAACTGTTTTTT. This gives the protein CASSQGTGWKLFF.

The genes are TRBV5-1 and TRBJ1-2; TRBD1 might be the D (5 bases). Trimming cost V 4 bases and J 4 bases, with 17 bases left between them. Germline V gene lookup returns CDR1 SGHRS and CDR2 YFSETQ. This CDR3 region has 15 residues. The CDR3 loop is CASSTGVGFGYGYTF. The CDR3 bases are TGCGCCAGCAGCACGGGGGTTGGATTCGGCTATGGCTACACCTTC.

In DNA form, the CDR3 reads TGTGCCAGTAGTATAAGGGGACAGGGGTTTAATCAGCCCCAGCATTTT. The encoded protein is CASSIRGQGFNQPQHF. The V and J genes are TRBV19 and TRBJ1-5; TRBD1 agrees at 10 bases. CDR3 length: 16 amino acids. Germline loops: CDR1 LNHDA, CDR2 SQIVND (reference sequence). The V and J ends lost 2 bases and 4 bases, in that order; junction bases with no gene match: 5.

This chain links TRBV6-6 with TRBJ2-3; D uncertain. This CDR3 is built from 13 residues. Germline V CDR1 and CDR2: MNHNY, SVGAGI (reference sequence). V lost 2 bases, J lost 1 base, and 4 bases lay in between. The CDR3 loop is CASSYGGTDTQYF. In DNA form, the CDR3 reads TGTGCCAGCAGTTACGGAGGCACAGATACGCAGTATTTT.

V usage is TRBV18 and J usage is TRBJ1-1; TRBD1 matches 7 bases. The V segment lost 6 bases and the J segment 11 bases; nucleotides outside the gene matches: 15. Germline V gene data show CDR1 as KGHSH and CDR2 as LQKENI. This CDR3 spans 14 amino acids. As DNA, the CDR3 is TGTGCCAGCTCGCCCTACGGGACAGAAAACCTGGCTTTCTTT. The encoded protein is CASSPYGTENLAFF.